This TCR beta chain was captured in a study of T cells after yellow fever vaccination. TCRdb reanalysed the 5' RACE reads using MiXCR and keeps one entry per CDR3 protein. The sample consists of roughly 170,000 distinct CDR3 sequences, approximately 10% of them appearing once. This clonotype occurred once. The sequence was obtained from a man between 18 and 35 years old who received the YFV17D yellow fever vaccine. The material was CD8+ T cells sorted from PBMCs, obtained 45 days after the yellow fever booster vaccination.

CDR3 residues: CSVSPTGIGTQYF. The CDR3 DNA reads TGCAGCGTTTCACCAACGGGAATCGGAACGCAGTATTTT. This chain connects TRBV29-1 to TRBJ2-3, with D maybe TRBD2 (5 bases). The CDR3 extends over 13 amino acids. V lost 5 bases and J 9 bases, leaving 18 bases between the germline ends. CDR1 is SQVTM and CDR2 is ANQGSEA in the germline V gene.